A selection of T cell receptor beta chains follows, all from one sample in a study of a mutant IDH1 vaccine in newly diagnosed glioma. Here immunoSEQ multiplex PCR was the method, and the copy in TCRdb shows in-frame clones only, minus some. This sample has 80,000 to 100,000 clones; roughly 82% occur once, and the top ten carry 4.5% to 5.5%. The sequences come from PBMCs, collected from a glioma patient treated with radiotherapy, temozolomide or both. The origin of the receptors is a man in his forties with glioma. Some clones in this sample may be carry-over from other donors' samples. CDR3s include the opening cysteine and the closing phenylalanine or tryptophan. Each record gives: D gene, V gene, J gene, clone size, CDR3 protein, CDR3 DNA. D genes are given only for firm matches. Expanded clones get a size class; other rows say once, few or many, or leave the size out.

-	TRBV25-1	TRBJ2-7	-	CASSKIERSYEQYF	TGTGCCAGCAGTAAGATAGAGAGATCCTACGAGCAGTACTTC
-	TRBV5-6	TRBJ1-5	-	CASSLGLGPQHF	TGTGCCAGCAGCTTGGGACTGGGGCCCCAGCATTTT
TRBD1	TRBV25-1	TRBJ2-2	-	CASSEVQGAAGELFF	TGTGCCAGCAGTGAGGTACAGGGGGCGGCCGGGGAGCTGTTTTTT
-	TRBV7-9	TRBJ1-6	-	CASSAQGRGGYNSPLHF	TGTGCCAGCAGCGCACAGGGAAGGGGTGGGTATAATTCACCCCTCCACTTT
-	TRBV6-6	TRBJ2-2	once	CASSTTGEAGELFF	TGTGCCAGCAGTACTACAGGGGAGGCAGGGGAGCTGTTTTTT
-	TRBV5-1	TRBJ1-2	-	CASSLDLGGRPYGYTF	TGCGCCAGCAGCTTGGATTTGGGTGGCAGGCCCTATGGCTACACCTTC
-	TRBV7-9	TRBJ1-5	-	CASSLEGTHSNQPQHF	TGTGCCAGCAGCTTAGAGGGGACTCATAGCAATCAGCCCCAGCATTTT
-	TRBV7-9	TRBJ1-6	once	CASSLVAGSPLHF	TGTGCCAGCAGCTTAGTAGCGGGCTCACCCCTCCACTTT
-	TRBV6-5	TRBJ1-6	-	CASSQRDTRSPLHF	TGTGCCAGCAGTCAAAGGGACACCCGTTCACCCCTCCACTTT
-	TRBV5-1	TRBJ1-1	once	CASSPGADTEAFF	TGCGCCAGCAGTCCGGGGGCGGACACTGAAGCTTTCTTT
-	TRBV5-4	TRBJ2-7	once	CASSPPGGRTTYEQYF	TGTGCCAGCAGCCCTCCCGGCGGTCGGACAACCTACGAGCAGTACTTC
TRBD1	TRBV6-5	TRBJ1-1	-	CASSYSSRGRNTEAFF	TGTGCCAGCAGTTACTCGAGCAGGGGGCGGAACACTGAAGCTTTCTTT
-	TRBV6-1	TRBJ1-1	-	CASTERGVGTEAFF	TGTGCCAGCACTGAAAGGGGTGTGGGTACTGAAGCTTTCTTT
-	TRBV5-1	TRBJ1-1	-	CASSLVAGASTEAFF	TGCGCCAGCAGCTTGGTCGCGGGGGCCTCCACTGAAGCTTTCTTT
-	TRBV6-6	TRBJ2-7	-	CASGTGYYEQYF	TGTGCCAGCGGGACGGGGTACTACGAGCAGTACTTC
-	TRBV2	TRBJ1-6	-	CASSPNMRHYNSPLHF	TGTGCCAGCAGTCCCAACATGCGACATTATAATTCACCCCTCCACTTT
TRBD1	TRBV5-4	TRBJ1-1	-	CASSSWDSEAFF	TGTGCCAGCAGCTCCTGGGACAGCGAAGCTTTCTTT
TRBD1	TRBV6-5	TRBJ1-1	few	CASSYSRGHTEAFF	TGTGCCAGCAGTTACTCGAGGGGGCACACTGAAGCTTTCTTT
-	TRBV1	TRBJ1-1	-	CTSSQEASMNTEAFF	TGCACCAGCAGCCAAGAGGCCAGTATGAACACTGAAGCTTTCTTT